The rows below give T cell receptor beta chains drawn from one sample of a study of blood T cell repertoires in COVID-19. Libraries were prepared by immunoSEQ multiplex PCR; TCRdb keeps only in-frame clonotypes and omits some of them. The sample carries fewer than 300,000 clones, about 81% recorded once. The sequenced material came from peripheral blood. All receptors derive from a human donor with COVID-19, enrolled during active disease. The donor label of this sample is uncertain. Both conserved end residues are trimmed from each CDR3. The D gene is left open where the match is weak. For some rows the clone size is stated as once, few or many, or as a class when expanded; others skip it.

size	V	length	D	J	CDR3
NA	TRBV27	12	TRBD1	TRBJ2-1	ASSLGQAYNEQF
NA	TRBV7-8	13	NA	TRBJ2-1	ASSLAEINHHEQF
NA	TRBV28	13	TRBD1	TRBJ1-2	ASSPGLGQWYGYT
few	TRBV4-1	15	NA	TRBJ2-1	ASSQGRGLGSYNEQF
NA	TRBV10-1	11	TRBD2	TRBJ2-1	ASPSGINNEQF
NA	TRBV5-4	12	TRBD1	TRBJ1-2	ASGPRGEYYGYT
NA	TRBV29-1	11	NA	TRBJ2-1	SVEDYTGAAWI
NA	TRBV27	15	TRBD1	TRBJ2-4	ASSLSLDRPVRNIQY
NA	TRBV19	14	TRBD1	TRBJ1-1	ASSIPPGQGGHEAF
NA	TRBV28	15	TRBD1	TRBJ2-6	ASSPGDRGQGANVLT
NA	TRBV7-4	13	TRBD2	TRBJ2-7	ASSLPSGDPYEQY
NA	TRBV5-1	12	TRBD1	TRBJ2-7	ASSFRDRAHEQY
NA	TRBV19	13	TRBD1	TRBJ2-7	ASGGGRDRDYEQY
NA	TRBV7-9	11	TRBD1	TRBJ2-7	ASSLGDRYEQY
few	TRBV19	12	NA	TRBJ1-4	ASSTRERNEKLF
NA	TRBV19	12	TRBD1	TRBJ1-6	ASSVTGGYSPLH
NA	TRBV7-8	10	NA	TRBJ1-2	ASSTNGIGYT
NA	TRBV18	12	NA	TRBJ2-7	ASSIQGSDYEQY
NA	TRBV18	12	TRBD1	TRBJ1-1	ASLDRVGNTEAF
NA	TRBV7-9	14	TRBD1	TRBJ1-1	ASSASGGLSPTEAF
NA	TRBV19	14	TRBD1	TRBJ1-5	ASMYRGLYSNQPQH
many	TRBV7-8	12	TRBD2	TRBJ2-1	ASSSSGTSNEQF
NA	TRBV18	16	TRBD1	TRBJ2-6	ASSPVSTGGLGANVLT
once	TRBV19	13	NA	TRBJ1-4	ASIGWSEGYEKLF
once	TRBV27	13	TRBD1	TRBJ1-5	ASSPGQGSYQPQH
NA	TRBV6-6	15	TRBD1	TRBJ1-3	ASSQYRGFDSGNTIY
NA	TRBV28	11	NA	TRBJ1-2	ASSLGRDAGYT
NA	TRBV5-6	11	TRBD1	TRBJ1-1	ASSGGMNTEAF
NA	TRBV7-8	12	NA	TRBJ2-7	ASSLEAPTYEQY
NA	TRBV7-9	13	NA	TRBJ2-6	ASSSRVSGANVLT
NA	TRBV9	13	NA	TRBJ2-7	ASSPLGDPSYEQY
NA	TRBV21-1	12	NA	TRBJ1-1	ASSRRQEGTEAF
NA	TRBV19	14	NA	TRBJ2-6	ASDRGIETGANVLT
few	TRBV29-1	11	TRBD2	TRBJ2-7	SVRLASAYEQY
NA	TRBV29-1	10	NA	TRBJ2-3	SSKGSTDTQY
NA	TRBV7-2	13	TRBD2	TRBJ2-1	ASSARAGGYNEQF
NA	TRBV27	12	TRBD2	TRBJ2-7	ASSLAGVAYEQY
NA	TRBV30	10	NA	TRBJ2-5	AWSYRGETQY
NA	TRBV5-1	13	TRBD1	TRBJ1-2	ASSNPTGGPAGYT
few	TRBV28	13	TRBD1	TRBJ2-7	ASRLSGTGFPEQY
NA	TRBV9	15	TRBD2	TRBJ2-1	ASSVRTSGAGGDEQF